Listed here are 26 T cell receptor beta chains from one sample, sequenced in a study of blood T cells in healthy people across ages. A J-beta primer mix and a sample-barcoded 5' primer were used in a second PCR of roughly 7 to 12 cycles. TCRdb recomputed calls from the 5' RACE reads with MiXCR, one row per CDR3 protein. The table includes more than 550,000 distinct CDR3 sequences, over 20% detected once. Material for sequencing was blood. These receptor sequences come from a man between 65 and 85 years old in good health.

The chain has TRBV20-1 and TRBJ1-2; 7 nucleotides agree with TRBD1. Unmatched junction bases numbered 7, after V lost 5 bases and J lost 1 base. This CDR3 region has 14 residues. Germline CDR1 and CDR2: DFQATT and SNEGSKA (reference sequence). Written as DNA, the CDR3 is TGCAGTGCTTCCGGGACAGTGGTTAACTATGGCTACACCTTC. It codes for CSASGTVVNYGYTF.

This clonotype was detected only a few times. J is TRBJ1-3 and V is TRBV28, with a possible D match to TRBD1 (5 bases). V gave up 7 bases and J gave up 5 bases, with 18 bases separating them. Germline V gives CDR1 MDHEN, CDR2 SYDVKM. The CDR3 length is 15 residues. This CDR3 reads CASTARDSPRNTIYF. The CDR3 coding sequence is TGTGCCAGCACCGCGAGGGACTCCCCTAGAAACACCATATATTTT.

This clonotype was seen a handful of times. The CDR3 coding sequence is TGTGCCAGCAGTTACATCGGAGGAAGGGGGGCCAAAAACATTCAGTACTTC. Translating gives CASSYIGGRGAKNIQYF. The V and J genes are TRBV6-2 or TRBV6-3 and TRBJ2-4; D is possibly TRBD1 (6 bases). Per the germline V gene, CDR1 is MNHEY and CDR2 is SVGEGT. The CDR3 totals 17 residues. The V end was cut by 2 bases, the J end by 1 base, with 15 bases between.

This chain joins TRBV18 and TRBJ2-5, with D perhaps matching TRBD1 (5 bases). Per the germline V gene, CDR1 is KGHSH and CDR2 is LQKENI. This CDR3 is built from 16 residues. The V end was cut by 3 bases, the J end by 1 base, with 15 bases between. In DNA, the CDR3 is TGTGCCAGCTCACCTACTCAACGACAGTCCCAAGAGACCCAGTACTTC. Its translation is CASSPTQRQSQETQYF.

Only a few counts were recorded for this clonotype. Being one base from a much bigger clone, this may be a read error. The chain has TRBV29-1 and TRBJ2-3; a weak D match, TRBD1 (6 bases). The CDR3 loop spans 12 amino acids. Per germline, CDR1 SQVTM and CDR2 ANQGSEA. The CDR3 reads CSGEQGLGTQYF. The CDR3 DNA sequence: TGCAGCGGTGAACAGGGCCTGGGTACGCAGTATTTT.

J is TRBJ2-3 and V is TRBV11-2, with 8 nucleotides matching TRBD1. Unmatched junction bases numbered 7, after V lost 1 base and J lost 4 bases. Germline V lookup: CDR1 SGHAT, CDR2 FQNNGV. The CDR3 contains 16 residues. The CDR3 here is CASSLVLGQGPDTQYF. DNA of the CDR3: TGTGCCAGCAGCTTAGTTCTTGGACAGGGTCCAGATACGCAGTATTTT.

The chain couples TRBV29-1 to TRBJ2-5; D remains ambiguous. The end of the DNA is better explained by TRBJ2-7, so the J call may be wrong. CDR3 length: 14 amino acids. Germline V lookup: CDR1 SQVTM, CDR2 ANQGSEA. The CDR3 DNA reads TGCAGCGTTGAAGATTCGGGCCTCTCCTACGAGCAGTACTTC. This sequence encodes CSVEDSGLSYEQYF.

The chain joins TRBV6-2 or TRBV6-3 to TRBJ2-2; a weak D match, TRBD2 (6 bases). CDR3 length equals 15 residues. Trimming took off 6 bases at V and 4 bases at J, with 15 bases between the two ends. Germline V gives CDR1 MNHEY, CDR2 SVGEGT. The CDR3 DNA is TGTGCCAGCAGCCCCACTAGCTCCGGCACCGGGGAGCTGTTTTTT. Protein: CASSPTSSGTGELFF.

This chain links TRBV20-1 with TRBJ2-1; TRBD2 matches at 9 bases. V gave up 6 bases and J gave up 5 bases; unmatched junction bases: 11. From germline, CDR1 is DFQATT and CDR2 SNEGSKA (reference sequence). The CDR3 consists of 15 residues. Here the CDR3 DNA reads TGCAGTGCCTCCCGTGCTAGCGGGGCTAACAATGAGCAGTTCTTC. Translated: CSASRASGANNEQFF.

The genes are TRBV9 and TRBJ1-5, with 7 bases identical to TRBD1. The J call may not be correct, given that the DNA end is closer to TRBJ2-3. Germline values: CDR1 SGDLS, CDR2 YYNGEE. The CDR3 contains 14 residues. The CDR3 loop reads CASSTGTDNQPQYF. The CDR3 DNA follows: TGTGCCAGCAGCACCGGGACAGATAATCAGCCCCAGTATTTT.

This sequence joins TRBV20-1 and TRBJ1-5; D is uncertain. The V gene's germline CDR1 is DFQATT and CDR2 SNEGSKA (reference sequence). This CDR3 contains 12 residues. V was trimmed by 6 bases and J by 5 bases, leaving 11 bases between them. The CDR3 DNA sequence: TGCAGTGCCGGGAGGGCCGATCAGCCCCAGCATTTT. Its protein is CSAGRADQPQHF.

This rearrangement joins TRBV5-1 to TRBJ2-1; D not resolved. The V end was cut by 2 bases, the J end by 6 bases, with 9 bases between. CDR1 is SGHRS and CDR2 is YFSETQ in the germline V gene. The CDR3 length is 13 residues. The CDR3 loop reads CASSFASRNEQFF. CDR3 coding DNA: TGCGCCAGCAGCTTTGCATCTCGCAATGAGCAGTTCTTC.

This clonotype showed up just a few times. This rearrangement joins TRBV20-1 to TRBJ1-2; D remains ambiguous. V was pared by 1 base and J by 0 bases, with 18 bases between. CDR3 size: 17 residues. The germline V gene encodes CDR1 DFQATT and CDR2 SNEGSKA (reference sequence). The CDR3 region has the DNA TGCAGTGCTAGAGTTTGGTCAGTGGCGGCTTCTAACTATGGCTACACCTTC. It translates to CSARVWSVAASNYGYTF.

In its sample, this clonotype was seen a few times. Germline and junction disagree at one end, which may indicate a read error. This chain links TRBV12-3 or TRBV12-4 with TRBJ2-4; perhaps TRBD1 as D (6 bases). This CDR3 comprises 13 residues. The CDR3 here is CSRGPLAKNIQYF. The CDR3 DNA is TGTTCCAGGGGCCCTTTAGCCAAAAACATTCAGTACTTC.

There are a few counts of this clonotype. CDR3 loop: CSAKDLRGFYEQYV. Written as DNA, the CDR3 is TGCAGTGCTAAGGATCTGAGAGGTTTCTACGAGCAGTACGTC. The chain recombines TRBV20-1 with TRBJ2-7, with no clear D. V lost 4 bases and J lost 3, with 16 bases in between. The CDR3 extends over 14 amino acids. Germline CDR1 reads DFQATT; CDR2 reads SNEGSKA (reference sequence).

This clonotype was observed a handful of times. This chain links TRBV5-1 with TRBJ2-7; no definite D call. V was shortened by 1 base and J by 6 bases, with 20 bases between the two germline ends. The germline V gene has CDR1 SGHRS and CDR2 YFSETQ. The CDR3 contains 16 residues. The CDR3 here is CASSLNVRSGPLEQYF. The CDR3 nucleotides are TGCGCCAGCAGCTTGAACGTGAGATCCGGGCCGCTCGAGCAGTACTTC.

This clonotype was found a few times. The chain is built from TRBV4-1 and TRBJ2-3; TRBD1 matches at 7 bases. Per germline, CDR1 MGHRA and CDR2 YSYEKL. This CDR3 has 13 residues. V was clipped by 4 bases and J by 5 bases; unmatched bases: 3. The CDR3 DNA is TGCGCCAGCAGCCCGAACAGGGGAGATACGCAGTATTTT. This encodes CASSPNRGDTQYF.

This clonotype was seen a handful of times. The gene calls are TRBV9 and TRBJ2-3; D not certain. The CDR3 is 13 amino acids. Trimming pared 1 base from V and 1 base from J, leaving 4 bases between. Germline V gene lookup returns CDR1 SGDLS and CDR2 YYNGEE. The CDR3 is CASSVQGTDTQYF. The DNA for the CDR3 is TGTGCCAGCAGCGTACAGGGCACAGATACGCAGTATTTT. Full variable domain (outside the CDR3, taken from reference TRBV9 and TRBJ2-3): DSGVTQTPKHLITATGQRVTLRCSPRSGDLSVYWYQQSLDQGLQFLIQYYNGEERAKGNILERFSAQQFPDLHSELNLSSLELGDSALYFCASSVQGTDTQYFGPGTRLTVL.

This chain links TRBV20-1 with TRBJ1-5; D may be TRBD1 (6 bases). Germline-derived CDR1 and CDR2 are DFQATT and SNEGSKA (reference sequence). The CDR3 consists of 15 residues. V was cut by 1 base and J by 0 bases, with 10 bases left in between. The CDR3 loop reads CSARVAQGSNQPQHF. The DNA for the CDR3 is TGCAGTGCTAGAGTGGCACAGGGTAGCAATCAGCCCCAGCATTTT.

This clonotype was observed a handful of times. The chain links TRBV5-1 to TRBJ2-1, with D possibly called TRBD1 or TRBD2 (5 bases each). Trimming left V 2 bases short and J 0 bases short, with 12 bases between. CDR3 length: 16 amino acids. From germline, CDR1 is SGHRS and CDR2 YFSETQ. The CDR3 here is CASSFDGAGSYNEQFF. CDR3 nucleotide sequence: TGCGCCAGCAGCTTCGACGGGGCCGGCTCCTACAATGAGCAGTTCTTC.

The CDR3 here is CASSPPGNSSYEQYV. The CDR3 DNA is TGTGCCAGCAGCCCACCGGGGAATAGCTCCTACGAGCAGTACGTC. The V gene is TRBV9, the J gene TRBJ2-7, with D maybe TRBD2 (5 bases). V shed 4 bases and J shed 0 bases, with 14 bases lying between them. The CDR3 runs 15 residues. Germline CDR1 and CDR2: SGDLS and YYNGEE.

There are a few counts of this clonotype. The CDR3 DNA sequence: TGTGCCAGCAGCTACATTTATTACACTGAAGCTTTCTTT. This sequence encodes CASSYIYYTEAFF. The rearrangement uses TRBV7-2 and TRBJ1-1; no reliable D call. CDR1 is SGHTA, CDR2 FQGNSA, per germline. The CDR3 loop spans 13 amino acids. V was shortened by 4 bases and J by 3 bases, with 9 bases between the two germline ends.

The chain links TRBV20-1 to TRBJ2-1; the D gene is possibly TRBD2 (6 bases). Per germline, CDR1 DFQATT and CDR2 SNEGSKA (reference sequence). The V end was cut by 0 bases, the J end by 1 base, with 10 bases between. This CDR3 contains 15 residues. The CDR3 DNA reads as TGCAGTGCTAGAGAGGGGACTTGGTCCTACAATGAGCAGTTCTTC. As protein: CSAREGTWSYNEQFF.

V usage is TRBV5-6 and J usage is TRBJ2-5; 7 positions agree with TRBD1. The CDR3 consists of 15 residues. V was pared by 4 bases and J by 1 base, with 7 bases of the junction left unmatched. CDR1 is SGHDT and CDR2 is YYEEEE in the germline V gene. The CDR3 loop is CASSKPTGAQETQYF. The CDR3 coding sequence is TGTGCCAGCAGCAAACCAACAGGGGCCCAAGAGACCCAGTACTTC.

The CDR3: CASSPRAYTEAFF. As DNA, the CDR3 is TGTGCCAGCAGCCCCCGAGCCTACACTGAAGCTTTCTTT. The J gene is TRBJ1-1, the V gene TRBV11-2, with D unresolved. Trimming removed 5 bases at V and 3 bases at J, with 10 bases between. The CDR3 totals 13 residues. Germline CDR1 is SGHAT and CDR2 is FQNNGV.

This clonotype was observed a few times. The rearrangement joins TRBV7-9 to TRBJ2-3, with no clear D. The germline V and J ends were trimmed by 3 bases and 6 bases, with 7 bases remaining between them. The CDR3 totals 12 residues. CDR1 is SEHNR and CDR2 is FQNEAQ in the germline V gene (reference sequence). The CDR3 reads CASSFVLDTQYF. CDR3 nucleotide sequence: TGTGCCAGCAGCTTTGTTTTGGATACGCAGTATTTT.